These T cell receptor beta chains were read from a single sample in a study of lymphopenia after photon versus proton radiotherapy. TCRdb keeps only in-frame clones here, not all; method: immunoSEQ multiplex PCR. The table has approximately 21,000 clones, around 84% seen once. Sequences were derived from peripheral blood, sampled from a patient treated with photon-based radiotherapy. The receptors stem from a man between 60 and 75 years old with pancreatic cancer. The CDR3 runs from the conserved cysteine through the conserved F or W. Fields, in order: clone size, V gene, D gene, J gene, CDR3 DNA, CDR3 protein. A D gene is named only where the DNA matches it firmly. The listing skips clone size in some rows; elsewhere it reads once, few, many or a size class.

abundance: once; v_gene: TRBV6-5; d_gene: TRBD1; j_gene: TRBJ1-3; CDR3nt: TGTGCCAGCAGTGGGTTTGGACAGGGAGGAAACACCATATATTTT; CDR3aa: CASSGFGQGGNTIYF
abundance: few; v_gene: TRBV5-4; d_gene: .; j_gene: TRBJ1-2; CDR3nt: TGTGCCAGCAGCGCCGACAGAGATGGCTACACCTTC; CDR3aa: CASSADRDGYTF
abundance: .; v_gene: TRBV5-5; d_gene: .; j_gene: TRBJ1-4; CDR3nt: TGTGCCAGCAGCTTGGCATTAAATGAAAAACTGTTTTTT; CDR3aa: CASSLALNEKLFF
abundance: .; v_gene: TRBV11-2; d_gene: .; j_gene: TRBJ2-5; CDR3nt: TGTGCCAGCACCGAATTAGGGGGGGCGCGGGAGACCCAGTACTTC; CDR3aa: CASTELGGARETQYF
abundance: .; v_gene: TRBV9; d_gene: .; j_gene: TRBJ1-6; CDR3nt: TGTGCCAGCAGCCCCCGAGATTCACCCCTCCACTTT; CDR3aa: CASSPRDSPLHF
abundance: few; v_gene: TRBV11-1; d_gene: TRBD1; j_gene: TRBJ2-7; CDR3nt: TGTGCCAGCAGCCCTCAAAGGGGACAGGGGGCCTTCTACGAGCAGTACTTC; CDR3aa: CASSPQRGQGAFYEQYF
abundance: few; v_gene: TRBV11-3; d_gene: .; j_gene: TRBJ1-2; CDR3nt: TGTGCCAGCAGCTTAGGGGGGAAGAGTTATGGCTACACCTTC; CDR3aa: CASSLGGKSYGYTF
abundance: .; v_gene: TRBV5-1; d_gene: .; j_gene: TRBJ1-1; CDR3nt: TGCGCCAGCAGCGACCGCCGGGGGCGGAACACTGAAGCTTTCTTT; CDR3aa: CASSDRRGRNTEAFF
abundance: .; v_gene: TRBV30; d_gene: TRBD2; j_gene: TRBJ2-1; CDR3nt: TGTGCCTGGAGTGTACTTGTTAGCGGGGGGCGTCGGAGCTCCTACAATGAGCAGTTCTTC; CDR3aa: CAWSVLVSGGRRSSYNEQFF
abundance: .; v_gene: TRBV19; d_gene: .; j_gene: TRBJ2-1; CDR3nt: TGTGCCAGTAGTAACGAGCGTCTCGGAGACAATGAGCAGTTCTTC; CDR3aa: CASSNERLGDNEQFF
abundance: .; v_gene: TRBV4-3; d_gene: TRBD2; j_gene: TRBJ2-2; CDR3nt: TGCGCCAGCAGCCTTGCCGGGACTAGCGCGAACACCGGGGAGCTGTTTTTT; CDR3aa: CASSLAGTSANTGELFF
abundance: .; v_gene: TRBV7-9; d_gene: .; j_gene: TRBJ1-2; CDR3nt: TGTGCCAGCAGCTTAACTTATGGCTACACCTTC; CDR3aa: CASSLTYGYTF
abundance: .; v_gene: TRBV9; d_gene: .; j_gene: TRBJ2-3; CDR3nt: TGTGCCAGCAACCCCCAGGCTATTTCTAGCACAGATACGCAGTATTTT; CDR3aa: CASNPQAISSTDTQYF
abundance: .; v_gene: TRBV7-9; d_gene: .; j_gene: TRBJ2-7; CDR3nt: TGTGCCAGCAGCCTTCGGGACTGGGGCTCCTACGAGCAGTACTTC; CDR3aa: CASSLRDWGSYEQYF